One and the same sample provided the 8 T cell receptor beta chains below, sequenced in a study of persistence of HIV-infected CD4 T cells. Antigens of these TCRs are unknown. The immunoSEQ assay was version 4, run in survey mode. Sequenced by immunoSEQ multiplex PCR; TCRdb stores in-frame clones only, minus some. The sample holds roughly 64,000 clones, 65% to 80% seen once. Cells were stimulated with overlapping HIV-1 Gag 15-mer peptides. CD40L-negative CD69-negative CD45RO-high memory CD4+ T cells were sorted as populations depleted of antigen-responding cells. The material sequenced was CD4+ T cells sorted from PBMCs after approximately 19-hour stimulation, taken from a patient who received antiretroviral therapy. The receptors originated from an adult man with HIV who was CMV-seropositive.

The rearrangement links TRBV18 to TRBJ1-4; the D is unclear. The CDR3 runs to 13 residues. Trimming left V 6 bases short and J 3 bases short, with 8 bases between. Germline CDR1 and CDR2: KGHSH and LQKENI. CDR3 sequence reads: CASSLDANEKLFF. In DNA form, the CDR3 reads TGTGCCAGCTCCCTGGACGCTAATGAAAAACTGTTTTTT.

The rearrangement links TRBV18 to TRBJ1-5, with unresolved D. Germline V gives CDR1 KGHSH, CDR2 LQKENI. Trimming pared 2 bases from V and 4 bases from J, leaving 6 bases between. The CDR3 runs to 13 residues. DNA for the CDR3: TGTGCCAGCTCACCAGAAGTTAATCAGCCCCAGCATTTT. Translation gives CASSPEVNQPQHF.

This chain joins TRBV28 and TRBJ1-6; TRBD1 is a possible D gene (5 bases). This CDR3 has 12 amino acids. Germline V gene sequence: CDR1 MDHEN, CDR2 SYDVKM. V lost 4 bases, J lost 14 bases, and 12 bases lay in between. This chain's CDR3 is CASSSQGEALHF. CDR3 bases: TGTGCCAGCAGTTCCCAGGGAGAAGCCCTCCACTTT.

This CDR3 reads CASSVGQGYYGYTF. DNA for the CDR3: TGTGCCAGCAGCGTTGGACAGGGGTACTATGGCTACACCTTC. The chain carries TRBV9 and TRBJ1-2; 9 nucleotides match TRBD1. Germline V gene data show CDR1 as SGDLS and CDR2 as YYNGEE. This CDR3 is built from 14 residues. The V gene end was trimmed by 2 bases and the J gene end by 3 bases; junction bases not matched to a gene: 2.

There are a few counts of this clone. The genes are TRBV5-1 and TRBJ1-2; 9 bases are shared with TRBD1. With V trimmed by 0 bases and J by 6 bases, 9 bases remained unmatched. The CDR3 is made up of 16 amino acids. Looked up from germline, CDR1 is SGHRS and CDR2 is YFSETQ. The CDR3 DNA sequence: TGCGCCAGCAGCTTGGGGGACAGGGAAACTTCCAATGGCTACACCTTC. It encodes CASSLGDRETSNGYTF.

The chain combines TRBV28 with TRBJ2-2; TRBD2 matches 9 bases. The CDR3 runs 14 residues. Germline V gene lookup returns CDR1 MDHEN and CDR2 SYDVKM. Trimming cost V 8 bases and J 6 bases; bases outside gene matches: 7. CDR3 amino acids: CASSSGTSPGELFF. The CDR3 bases are TGTGCCAGCTCTTCCGGGACTAGCCCCGGGGAGCTGTTTTTT.

The chain employs TRBV27 and TRBJ2-7; D not resolved. The CDR3 covers 14 residues. Trimming cost V 5 bases and J 1 base, with 12 bases left between them. Germline CDR1 is MNHEY and CDR2 is SMNVEV (reference sequence). The CDR3 nucleotides read TGTGCCAGCAGTGACCGAGTGGGGTCCTACGAGCAGTACTTC. Protein product: CASSDRVGSYEQYF.

The gene calls are TRBV23-1 and TRBJ1-1; D remains ambiguous. TRBV23-1 qualifies as an ORF whose function is uncertain. This CDR3 is 12 amino acids long. V was shortened by 8 bases and J by 11 bases, with 18 bases between the two germline ends. CDR3 loop: CASPSRAKGAFF. Written as DNA, the CDR3 is TGCGCCAGCCCCTCGAGGGCCAAAGGGGCTTTCTTT.